The following is a TCR beta chain sequence with its context. Profiled with immunoSEQ multiplex PCR; TCRdb holds only in-frame clones, not every one. The sample has 80,000 to 95,000 clones, approximately 85% seen once. The data belong to a study of blood T cell repertoires in COVID-19. The sequenced sample consisted of peripheral blood. This TCR came from a man between 65 and 85 years old with acute or convalescent COVID-19.

The CDR3 spells CASGLYNEQFF. The DNA of the CDR3 is TGCGCCAGCGGCCTGTACAATGAGCAGTTCTTC. V gene TRBV5-1 combines with J gene TRBJ2-1; D gene ambiguous. This CDR3 spans 11 amino acids. The germline CDR1 and CDR2 sequences are SGHRS and YFSETQ. The ends were cut back, 7 bases at V and 4 bases at J, with 6 bases in the middle.